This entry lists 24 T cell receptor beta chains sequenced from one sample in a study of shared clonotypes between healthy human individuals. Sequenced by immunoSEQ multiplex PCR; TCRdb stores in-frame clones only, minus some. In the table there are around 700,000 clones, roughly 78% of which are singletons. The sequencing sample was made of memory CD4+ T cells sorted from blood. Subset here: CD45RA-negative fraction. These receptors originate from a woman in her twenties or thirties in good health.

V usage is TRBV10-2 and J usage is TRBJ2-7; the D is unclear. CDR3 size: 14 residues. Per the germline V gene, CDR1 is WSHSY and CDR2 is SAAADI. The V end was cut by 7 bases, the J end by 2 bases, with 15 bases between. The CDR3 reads CASIEPARAYEQYF. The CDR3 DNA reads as TGCGCCAGCATCGAGCCAGCCCGGGCCTACGAGCAGTACTTC.

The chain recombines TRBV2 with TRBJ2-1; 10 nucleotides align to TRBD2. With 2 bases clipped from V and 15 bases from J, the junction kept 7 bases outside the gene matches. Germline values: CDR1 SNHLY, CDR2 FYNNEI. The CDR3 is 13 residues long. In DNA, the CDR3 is TGTGCCAGCAGTGAAAGGCTAGCGGGAGTCCTGTTCTTC. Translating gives CASSERLAGVLFF. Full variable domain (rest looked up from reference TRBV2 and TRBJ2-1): EPEVTQTPSHQVTQMGQEVILRCVPISNHLYFYWYRQILGQKVEFLVSFYNNEISEKSEIFDDQFSVERPDGSNFTLKIRSTKLEDSAMYFCASSERLAGVLFFGPGTRLTVL.

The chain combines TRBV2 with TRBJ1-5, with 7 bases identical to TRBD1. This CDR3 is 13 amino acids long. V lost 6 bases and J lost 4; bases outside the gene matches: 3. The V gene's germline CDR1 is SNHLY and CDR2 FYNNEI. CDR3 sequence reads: CASSRDRNQPQHF. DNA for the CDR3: TGTGCCAGCAGCCGGGACAGAAATCAGCCCCAGCATTTT.

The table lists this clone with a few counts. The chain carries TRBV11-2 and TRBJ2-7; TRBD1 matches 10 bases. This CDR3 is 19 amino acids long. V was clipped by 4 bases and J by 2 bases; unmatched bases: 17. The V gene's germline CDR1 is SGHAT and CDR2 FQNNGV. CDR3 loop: CASSSHSGTGDMRAYEQYF. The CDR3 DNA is TGTGCCAGCAGCTCCCACTCCGGGACAGGGGATATGAGGGCCTACGAGCAGTACTTC. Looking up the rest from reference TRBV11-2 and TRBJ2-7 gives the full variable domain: EAGVAQSPRYKIIEKRQSVAFWCNPISGHATLYWYQQILGQGPKLLIQFQNNGVVDDSQLPKDRFSAERLKGVDSTLKIQPAKLEDSAVYLCASSSHSGTGDMRAYEQYFGPGTRLTVT.

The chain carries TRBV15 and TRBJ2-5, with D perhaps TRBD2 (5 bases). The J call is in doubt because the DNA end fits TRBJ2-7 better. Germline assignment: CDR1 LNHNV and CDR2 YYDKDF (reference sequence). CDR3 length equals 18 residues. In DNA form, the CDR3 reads TGTGCCACCAGCAACGGGGAGCCCTGGACGGCGGCCCCCGGCGAGCAGTACTTC. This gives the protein CATSNGEPWTAAPGEQYF.

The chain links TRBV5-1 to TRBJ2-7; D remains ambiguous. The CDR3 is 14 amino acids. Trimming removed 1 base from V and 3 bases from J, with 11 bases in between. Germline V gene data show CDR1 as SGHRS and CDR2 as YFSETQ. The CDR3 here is CASSLTPGSYEQYF. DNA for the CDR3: TGCGCCAGCAGCTTGACCCCGGGCAGCTACGAGCAGTACTTC.

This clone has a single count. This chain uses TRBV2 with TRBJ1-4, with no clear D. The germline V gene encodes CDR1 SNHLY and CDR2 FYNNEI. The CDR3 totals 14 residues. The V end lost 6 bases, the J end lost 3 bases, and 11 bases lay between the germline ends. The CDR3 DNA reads TGTGCCAGCAGGATACAGATGGCTAATGAAAAACTGTTTTTT. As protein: CASRIQMANEKLFF.

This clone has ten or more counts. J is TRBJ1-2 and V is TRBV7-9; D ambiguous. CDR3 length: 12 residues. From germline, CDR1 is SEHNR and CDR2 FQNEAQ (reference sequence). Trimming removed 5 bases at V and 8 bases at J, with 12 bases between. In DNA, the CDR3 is TGTGCCAGCAGCGGCACCGAAGGAGGCTACACCTTC. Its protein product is CASSGTEGGYTF.

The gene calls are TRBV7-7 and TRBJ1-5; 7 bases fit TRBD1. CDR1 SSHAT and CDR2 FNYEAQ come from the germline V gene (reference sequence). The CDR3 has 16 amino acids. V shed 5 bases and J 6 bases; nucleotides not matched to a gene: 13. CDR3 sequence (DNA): TGTGCCAGCAGCCCCTTTACAGGGGAACAACGTCAGCCCCAGCATTTT. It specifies CASSPFTGEQRQPQHF.

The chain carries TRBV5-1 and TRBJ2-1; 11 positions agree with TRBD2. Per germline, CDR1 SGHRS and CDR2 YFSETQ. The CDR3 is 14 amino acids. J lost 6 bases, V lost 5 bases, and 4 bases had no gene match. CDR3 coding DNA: TGCGCCAGCAGTCGACTAGCGGGAAGCAATGAGCAGTTCTTC. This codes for CASSRLAGSNEQFF.

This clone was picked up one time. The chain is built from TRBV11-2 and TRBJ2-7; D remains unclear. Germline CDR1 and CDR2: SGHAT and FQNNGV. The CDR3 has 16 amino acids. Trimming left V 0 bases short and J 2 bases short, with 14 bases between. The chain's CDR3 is CASSLDSTIPTYEQYF. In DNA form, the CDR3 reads TGTGCCAGCAGCTTAGATTCGACCATCCCGACCTACGAGCAGTACTTC.

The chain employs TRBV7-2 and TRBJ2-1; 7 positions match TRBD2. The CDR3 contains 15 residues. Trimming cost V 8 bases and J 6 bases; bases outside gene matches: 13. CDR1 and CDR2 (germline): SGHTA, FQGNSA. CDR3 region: CASAGDPLSLNEQFF. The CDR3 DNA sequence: TGTGCCAGCGCGGGAGACCCTCTATCTCTCAATGAGCAGTTCTTC.

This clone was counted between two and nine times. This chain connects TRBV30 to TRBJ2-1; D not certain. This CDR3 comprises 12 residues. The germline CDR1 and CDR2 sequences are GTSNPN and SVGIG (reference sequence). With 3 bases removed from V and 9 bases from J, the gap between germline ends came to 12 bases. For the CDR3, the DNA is TGTGCCTGGAGGCGGTACGACGGTGAGCAGTTCTTC. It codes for CAWRRYDGEQFF.

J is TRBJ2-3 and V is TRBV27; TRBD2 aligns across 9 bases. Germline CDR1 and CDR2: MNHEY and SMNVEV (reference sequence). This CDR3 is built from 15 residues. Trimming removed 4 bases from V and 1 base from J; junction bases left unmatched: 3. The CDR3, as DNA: TGTGCCAGCAGTTCCTGGACTAGCGGCACAGATACGCAGTATTTT. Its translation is CASSSWTSGTDTQYF.

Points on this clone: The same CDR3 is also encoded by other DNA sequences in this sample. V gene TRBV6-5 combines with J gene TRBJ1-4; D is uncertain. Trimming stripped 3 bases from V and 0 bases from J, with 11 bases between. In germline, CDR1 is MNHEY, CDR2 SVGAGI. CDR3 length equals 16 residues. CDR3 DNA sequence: TGTGCCAGCAGTTATTCATGGGCTGCAACTAATGAAAAACTGTTTTTT. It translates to CASSYSWAATNEKLFF.

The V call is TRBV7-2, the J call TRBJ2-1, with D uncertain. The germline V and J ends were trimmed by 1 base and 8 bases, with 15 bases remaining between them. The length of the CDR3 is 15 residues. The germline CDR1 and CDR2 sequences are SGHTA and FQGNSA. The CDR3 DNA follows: TGTGCCAGCAGCTTAGTTTCCCTAGTTTTGGATGAGCAGTTCTTC. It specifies CASSLVSLVLDEQFF.

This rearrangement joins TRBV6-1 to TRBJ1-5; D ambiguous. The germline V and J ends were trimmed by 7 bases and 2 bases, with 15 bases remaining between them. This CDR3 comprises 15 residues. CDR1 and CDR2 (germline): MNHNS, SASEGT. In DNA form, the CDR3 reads TGTGCCAGCACCAAACAAAGTTTGGGCAATCAGCCCCAGCATTTT. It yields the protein CASTKQSLGNQPQHF.

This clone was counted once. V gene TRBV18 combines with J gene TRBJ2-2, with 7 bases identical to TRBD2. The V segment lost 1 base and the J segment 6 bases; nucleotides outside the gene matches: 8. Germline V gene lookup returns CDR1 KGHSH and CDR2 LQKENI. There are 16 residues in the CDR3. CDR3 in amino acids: CASSPQRGGRPGELFF. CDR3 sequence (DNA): TGTGCCAGCTCACCACAGCGGGGCGGGAGACCCGGGGAGCTGTTTTTT.

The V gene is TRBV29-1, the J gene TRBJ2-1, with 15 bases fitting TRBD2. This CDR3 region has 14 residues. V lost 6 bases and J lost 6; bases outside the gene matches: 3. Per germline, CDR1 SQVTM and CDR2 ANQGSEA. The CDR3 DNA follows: TGCAGCGTCGGACTAGCGGGAGGGCGCAATGAGCAGTTCTTC. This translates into CSVGLAGGRNEQFF.

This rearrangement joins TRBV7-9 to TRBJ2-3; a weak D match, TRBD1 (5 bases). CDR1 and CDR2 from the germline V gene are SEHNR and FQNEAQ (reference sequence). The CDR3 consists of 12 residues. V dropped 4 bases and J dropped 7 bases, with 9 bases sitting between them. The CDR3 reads CASSSSGYTQYF. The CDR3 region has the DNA TGTGCCAGCAGCTCATCAGGGTATACGCAGTATTTT.

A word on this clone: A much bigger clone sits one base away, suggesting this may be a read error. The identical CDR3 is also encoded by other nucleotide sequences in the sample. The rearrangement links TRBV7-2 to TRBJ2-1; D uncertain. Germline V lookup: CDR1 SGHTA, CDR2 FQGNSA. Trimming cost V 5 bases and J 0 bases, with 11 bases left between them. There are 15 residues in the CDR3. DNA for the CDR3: TGTGCCAGCAGCCCCCAGCGTGACTCCTACAATGAGCAGTTCTTC. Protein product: CASSPQRDSYNEQFF.

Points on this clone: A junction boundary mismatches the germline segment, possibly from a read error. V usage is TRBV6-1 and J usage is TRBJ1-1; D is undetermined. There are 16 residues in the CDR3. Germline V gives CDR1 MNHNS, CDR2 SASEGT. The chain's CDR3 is CASREAINKPNTEAFF. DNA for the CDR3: TGTGCCAGCAGGGAAGCAATTAACAAGCCGAACACTGAAGCTTTCTTT.

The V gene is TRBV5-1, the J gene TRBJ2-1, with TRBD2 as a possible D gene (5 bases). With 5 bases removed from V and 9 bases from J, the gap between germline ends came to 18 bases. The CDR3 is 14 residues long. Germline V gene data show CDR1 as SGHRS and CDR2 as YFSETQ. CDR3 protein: CASSSTDSVTEQFF. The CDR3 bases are TGCGCCAGCAGTTCAACGGATAGCGTCACTGAGCAGTTCTTC.

This chain's CDR3 is CASSLIGGLGEKLFF. CDR3 bases: TGTGCCAGCAGCTTAATCGGGGGCTTGGGCGAAAAACTGTTTTTT. The chain combines TRBV7-2 with TRBJ1-4; weak D call: TRBD1 (6 bases). CDR3 length equals 15 residues. Trimming pared 2 bases from V and 8 bases from J, leaving 15 bases between. Germline loops: CDR1 SGHTA, CDR2 FQGNSA.